Listed below are T cell receptor beta chains from one sample, sequenced in a study of cytomegalovirus exposure and HLA in healthy donors. Method: immunoSEQ multiplex PCR; TCRdb's copy keeps in-frame clones and lacks some. The sample contains over 100,000 clones, about 70% of which appear only once. The specimen sequenced was PBMCs. The receptors originated from a woman between 35 and 50 years old in good health and CMV-seronegative. Each CDR3 is given with its conserved first and last residue. Fields, in order: D gene, clone size, J gene, V gene, CDR3 DNA, CDR3 protein. D genes are given only for firm matches. Clone size is given for some rows only: seen once, a few or many times, or a class if the clone is expanded.

>.|.|TRBJ1-6|TRBV28
TGTGCCAGCAGTTTGGTGAGCGGAAATAATTCACCCCTCCACTTT
CASSLVSGNNSPLHF
>TRBD1|.|TRBJ1-1|TRBV28
TGTGCCAGCATCAGGGGGACCAACACTGAAGCTTTCTTT
CASIRGTNTEAFF
>.|once|TRBJ2-3|TRBV11-2
TGTGCCAGCAGCTTACAGGGACTCACAGATACGCAGTATTTT
CASSLQGLTDTQYF
>TRBD2|.|TRBJ2-1|TRBV30
TGTGCCTGGAGTTCGTCGACTAGCGGGGAGCAGTTCTTC
CAWSSSTSGEQFF
>TRBD2|once|TRBJ2-7|TRBV4-3
TGCGCCAGCAGCCAAGATTTAGGGACTAGCAGATACTTC
CASSQDLGTSRYF
>.|.|TRBJ1-1|TRBV6-5
TGTGCCAGCAGCACACCAGGGGCTGAAGCTTTCTTT
CASSTPGAEAFF
>.|.|TRBJ1-1|TRBV9
TGTGCCAGCAGCGTAGCTGTGGGGGACATAGGAAACACTGAAGCTTTCTTT
CASSVAVGDIGNTEAFF
>.|.|TRBJ2-7|TRBV6-6
TGTGCCAGCAGTGGGGCAGGGCTGATTGATTCCTACGAGCAGTACTTC
CASSGAGLIDSYEQYF
>.|few|TRBJ1-2|TRBV27
TGTGCCAGCAGTCCCCCTTCAGGTTTCTATGGCTACACCTTC
CASSPPSGFYGYTF
>.|.|TRBJ1-2|TRBV7-9
TGTTCCAGCAGCTTAGATACAGGAGATGGCTACACCTTC
CSSSLDTGDGYTF
>.|.|TRBJ1-2|TRBV4-1
TGCGCCAGCAGCCAGATCCGGAGGCGGACGGGCAGCAACTATGGCTACACCTTC
CASSQIRRRTGSNYGYTF
>.|.|TRBJ1-6|TRBV27
TGTGCCAGCACGCGACAGATCTATAATTCACCCCTCCACTTT
CASTRQIYNSPLHF
>TRBD2|.|TRBJ2-1|TRBV10-3
TGTGCCATCAGTCCCGAGCGGGGTATGTCCTACAATGAGCAGTTCTTC
CAISPERGMSYNEQFF
>.|.|TRBJ1-1|TRBV4-3
TGCGCCAGCAGCCACAGGAGGGGTGCCACTGAAGCTTTCTTT
CASSHRRGATEAFF
>.|once|TRBJ1-1|TRBV15
TGTGCCACCAGCAGAGAGGTGAGGAACACTGAAGCTTTCTTT
CATSREVRNTEAFF
>TRBD1|few|TRBJ1-2|TRBV28
TGTGCCAGCAGTCCTTACAGGGGGCGATATGGCTACACCTTC
CASSPYRGRYGYTF
>TRBD2|few|TRBJ2-5|TRBV4-1
TGCGCCAGCAGCCAAGGACTAGCGGGGGGGCAAGAGACCCAGTACTTC
CASSQGLAGGQETQYF
>TRBD2|.|TRBJ2-5|TRBV11-2
TGTGCCAGCAGCTTAAGCAGCGGGGGCGGTGGGGAGACCCAGTACTTC
CASSLSSGGGGETQYF
>.|few|TRBJ1-5|TRBV19
TGTGCCAGTAGTATAGTCACAAATCAGCCCCAGCATTTT
CASSIVTNQPQHF
>.|.|TRBJ2-1|TRBV29-1
TGCAGCGTTGAGGTAGGGGTGCATGAGCAGTTCTTC
CSVEVGVHEQFF
>TRBD2|.|TRBJ2-3|TRBV5-1
TGCGCCAGCAGCACTGGACTAGCGGGGGGAAGACTCACAGATACGCAGTATTTT
CASSTGLAGGRLTDTQYF
>TRBD1|.|TRBJ1-5|TRBV10-3
TGTGCCATCAGTGAGACAGGACAGGGGAATCAGCCCCAGCATTTT
CAISETGQGNQPQHF
>.|.|TRBJ1-3|TRBV5-1
TGCGCCAGCAGCTTAGGGGCGGATATCACCTCTGGAAACACCATATATTTT
CASSLGADITSGNTIYF
>.|few|TRBJ1-5|TRBV15
TGTGCCACCAGCAGAGGGGACATTAAAGGAGGTCAGCCCCAGCATTTT
CATSRGDIKGGQPQHF
>TRBD2|.|TRBJ2-3|TRBV7-2
TGTGCCAGCAGCCCTCGGACTAGCGGGCGGGTGAACACAGATACGCAGTATTTT
CASSPRTSGRVNTDTQYF
>TRBD1|once|TRBJ1-2|TRBV25-1
TGTGCCAGCATCCCAGGGGGTAGAAGTTATGGCTACACCTTC
CASIPGGRSYGYTF
>.|.|TRBJ2-7|TRBV7-8
TGTGCCAGCAGCTCTAGAGACGAGCAGTACTTC
CASSSRDEQYF
>.|.|TRBJ1-4|TRBV7-9
TGTGCCAGCAGCTTAGGGCAGGAACGGAATGAAAAACTGTTTTTT
CASSLGQERNEKLFF
>TRBD2|.|TRBJ2-1|TRBV11-3
TGTGCCAGCTCTAGCGGGGAGCACTACAATGAGCAGTTCTTC
CASSSGEHYNEQFF
>.|.|TRBJ1-1|TRBV28
TGTGCCAGCAGTTTGATGAGGAACACTGAAGCTTTCTTT
CASSLMRNTEAFF
>TRBD1|.|TRBJ2-2|TRBV5-1
TGCGCCAGCAGCTTGGGGCGTAAGACAGGGGGCGATCGGAGACGCCGCGACGGGGAGCTGTTTTTT
CASSLGRKTGGDRRRRDGELFF
>TRBD2|.|TRBJ2-1|TRBV30
TGTGCCTGGGGCGGACTAGTCGGCTACAATGAGCAGTTCTTC
CAWGGLVGYNEQFF
>.|.|TRBJ1-1|TRBV9
TGTGCCAGCAGTTCTCTGACAGGCAACACTGAAGCTTTCTTT
CASSSLTGNTEAFF
>TRBD1|.|TRBJ1-1|TRBV5-6
TGTGCCAGCAGCTTGGGCCAGGGGGCGGGCACTGAAGCTTTCTTT
CASSLGQGAGTEAFF
>TRBD1|.|TRBJ2-5|TRBV6-1
TGTGCCAGCAGTGCCCCCCCGAAGGGGGCACCACACCAAGAGACCCAGTACTTC
CASSAPPKGAPHQETQYF
>.|.|TRBJ1-5|TRBV4-3
TGCGCCAGCAGCCAAGGATCACTTTATAGCAATCAGCCCCAGCATTTT
CASSQGSLYSNQPQHF
>TRBD2|.|TRBJ2-7|TRBV27
TGTGCCAGCAGTTTATTCCGGGGGGTAGGCGAGCAGTACTTC
CASSLFRGVGEQYF
>.|.|TRBJ1-1|TRBV4-2
TGTGCCAGCAGCCAAGACCCCCAGGGTTTGAACACTGAAGCTTTCTTT
CASSQDPQGLNTEAFF
>TRBD1|.|TRBJ2-6|TRBV9
TGTGCCAGCAGCCCCGGACAGGGGGCTGGTGGGGCCAACGTCCTGACTTTC
CASSPGQGAGGANVLTF